The 27 T cell receptor beta chains listed next were all sequenced from one sample in a study of cytomegalovirus exposure and HLA in healthy donors. It was with 60 Vbeta and 13 Jbeta primers that the PCR ran. Produced via immunoSEQ multiplex PCR; TCRdb's table is partial and in-frame only. The sample carries roughly 180,000 clones, 9.5% recorded once. What was sequenced was PBMCs. The receptors originated from a woman aged 25 to 45 in good health and CMV-seropositive.

This clone showed up just a few times. The chain couples TRBV9 to TRBJ2-6; 8 bases fit TRBD1. The CDR3 loop spans 17 amino acids. Per germline, CDR1 SGDLS and CDR2 YYNGEE. Trimming at V came to 6 bases and at J to 4 bases, leaving 12 bases not matched to a gene. The chain's CDR3 is CASTPGTGPIGANVLTF. The DNA of the CDR3 is TGTGCCAGCACCCCCGGGACAGGACCGATCGGGGCCAACGTCCTGACTTTC.

In its sample, this clone was seen a few times. The chain links TRBV19 to TRBJ1-2; perhaps TRBD1 as D (6 bases). The ends were cut back, 4 bases at V and 4 bases at J, with 10 bases in the middle. Germline assignment: CDR1 LNHDA and CDR2 SQIVND (reference sequence). There are 13 residues in the CDR3. The CDR3 region has the DNA TGTGCCAGTAGTAACAGGGCGGGCTATGGCTACACCTTC. It is translated as CASSNRAGYGYTF.

A few counts support this clone. This chain uses TRBV7-9 with TRBJ1-1; the D gene is possibly TRBD1 (6 bases). The CDR3 sequence is 14 residues long. Germline CDR1 is SEHNR and CDR2 is FQNEAQ (reference sequence). With 9 bases removed from V and 5 bases from J, the gap between germline ends came to 19 bases. CDR3 protein: CASLWGQGLTEAFF. The DNA of the CDR3 is TGTGCCAGTCTCTGGGGGCAGGGATTAACTGAAGCTTTCTTT.

This clone was recorded a few times. V usage is TRBV29-1 and J usage is TRBJ2-7, with 9 positions matching TRBD2. Germline V gene sequence: CDR1 SQVTM, CDR2 ANQGSEA. V lost 5 bases to trimming and J lost 0 bases; unmatched junction nucleotides: 14. This CDR3 spans 17 amino acids. The CDR3 loop is CSVSLAGRRTSSYEQYF. Here the CDR3 DNA reads TGCAGCGTTAGCCTAGCGGGACGGAGAACGAGCTCCTACGAGCAGTACTTC.

This clone was picked up a small number of times. This chain joins TRBV9 and TRBJ1-1; a possible D gene is TRBD1 (5 bases). Trimming took 2 bases from V and 3 from J, leaving 11 bases between them. The CDR3 has 14 amino acids. Germline CDR1 SGDLS, CDR2 YYNGEE. CDR3 sequence: CASSVRVSDTEAFF. The DNA of the CDR3 is TGTGCCAGCAGCGTCAGGGTATCCGACACTGAAGCTTTCTTT.

This clone was observed a few times. The genes are TRBV6-5 and TRBJ2-7; D possibly corresponds to TRBD1 (6 bases). The CDR3 contains 13 residues. Trimming took off 6 bases at V and 4 bases at J, with 13 bases between the two ends. Germline V gene lookup returns CDR1 MNHEY and CDR2 SVGAGI. The CDR3 loop reads CASRTPTGYEQYF. CDR3 nucleotides: TGTGCCAGCAGGACGCCCACAGGGTACGAGCAGTACTTC.

The genes are TRBV2 and TRBJ2-2; 12 nucleotides align to TRBD2. V lost 6 bases to trimming and J lost 4 bases; unmatched junction nucleotides: 3. The germline V gene has CDR1 SNHLY and CDR2 FYNNEI. The CDR3 extends over 15 amino acids. The CDR3 DNA follows: TGTGCCAGCAGAGGGGGACTAGCGGGCACCGGGGAGCTGTTTTTT. It yields the protein CASRGGLAGTGELFF. Full variable domain (remainder filled in from reference TRBV2 and TRBJ2-2): EPEVTQTPSHQVTQMGQEVILRCVPISNHLYFYWYRQILGQKVEFLVSFYNNEISEKSEIFDDQFSVERPDGSNFTLKIRSTKLEDSAMYFCASRGGLAGTGELFFGEGSRLTVL.

CDR3 bases: TGTGCCAGCAGCCAAGATAGCGGGAGGGCCGACTATACGCAGTATTTT. This sequence encodes CASSQDSGRADYTQYF. The chain couples TRBV4-2 to TRBJ2-3, with 11 positions matching TRBD2. Germline V lookup: CDR1 LGHNA, CDR2 YNFKEQ. The CDR3 spans 16 residues. The ends lost 0 bases at V and 7 bases at J; junction bases unmatched: 6.

The sample holds a few counts of this clone. The chain is built from TRBV11-3 and TRBJ2-7, with 10 bases lining up with TRBD1. Germline CDR1 reads SGHNT; CDR2 reads YENEEA. Trimming removed 5 bases from V and 2 bases from J; junction bases left unmatched: 6. The CDR3 has 15 amino acids. As DNA, the CDR3 is TGTGCCAGCAGCCCAGGACAGGGGGGGACCTACGAGCAGTACTTC. Encoded protein: CASSPGQGGTYEQYF.

This clone turned up a few times. This rearrangement joins TRBV10-2 to TRBJ1-5, with a weak D call TRBD1 (5 bases). Germline values: CDR1 WSHSY, CDR2 SAAADI. CDR3 length: 14 amino acids. The V and J ends lost 2 bases and 7 bases respectively, with 12 bases between them. The CDR3 spells CASSEGGSGQPQHF. CDR3 nucleotides: TGCGCCAGCAGTGAGGGGGGGTCCGGCCAGCCCCAGCATTTT.

This clone was counted a few times. The chain carries TRBV29-1 and TRBJ2-1; 8 bases agree with TRBD2. Germline lookup yields CDR1 SQVTM and CDR2 ANQGSEA. V dropped 1 base and J dropped 4; count of bases not matched to a gene: 3. The CDR3 spans 14 residues. CDR3 residues: CSVEGQREYNEQFF. CDR3 sequence (DNA): TGCAGCGTTGAAGGCCAGCGGGAGTACAATGAGCAGTTCTTC.

In its sample, this clone was seen a few times. The chain uses TRBV15 and TRBJ2-5; 7 nucleotides align to TRBD2. The end of the DNA aligns better with TRBJ2-7, so the J call may be wrong. Germline-derived CDR1 and CDR2 are LNHNV and YYDKDF (reference sequence). This CDR3 contains 13 residues. CDR3 residues: CATNGLVSYEQYF. The CDR3 nucleotides are TGTGCCACCAATGGACTAGTGAGCTACGAGCAGTACTTC.

This clone was detected only a few times. The genes are TRBV5-1 and TRBJ2-5, with 8 bases aligning to TRBD2. This CDR3 region has 14 residues. V lost 3 bases, J lost 5 bases, and 6 bases stayed unmatched. Per germline, CDR1 SGHRS and CDR2 YFSETQ. CDR3 sequence reads: CASSSSGSGETQYF. The CDR3 DNA reads as TGCGCCAGCAGCTCGAGCGGGAGCGGGGAGACCCAGTACTTC.

For the CDR3, the DNA is TGTGCCAGCAGCCAACTTCCGGGACTAGAATACAATGAGCAGTTCTTC. It translates to CASSQLPGLEYNEQFF. The chain combines TRBV7-6 with TRBJ2-1, with 8 bases fitting TRBD2. V was pared by 5 bases and J by 4 bases, with 10 bases of the junction left unmatched. The germline V gene encodes CDR1 SGHVS and CDR2 FNYEAQ. The CDR3 is 16 residues long.

V is TRBV10-3 and J is TRBJ2-3; D is undetermined. The V end was cut by 6 bases, the J end by 4 bases, with 8 bases between. The CDR3 sequence is 12 residues long. Looked up from germline, CDR1 is ENHRY and CDR2 is SYGVKD. CDR3 loop: CAISPPSDTQYF. CDR3 DNA sequence: TGTGCCATCAGCCCTCCGTCAGATACGCAGTATTTT.

The chain combines TRBV29-1 with TRBJ2-3; unclear D gene. The CDR3 sequence is 12 residues long. CDR1 and CDR2 from the germline V gene are SQVTM and ANQGSEA. The ends were cut back, 4 bases at V and 2 bases at J, with 7 bases in the middle. The CDR3 DNA sequence: TGCAGCGTTGTGGCGGACACAGATACGCAGTATTTT. Translated: CSVVADTDTQYF.

There are a few counts of this clone. The sample carries other DNA sequences with the same CDR3. V is TRBV5-1 and J is TRBJ1-1; D might be TRBD1 (6 bases). This CDR3 has 14 residues. The germline V gene has CDR1 SGHRS and CDR2 YFSETQ. Trimming took 4 bases from V and 1 from J, leaving 11 bases between them. The CDR3: CASSLDSPNTEAFF. CDR3 sequence (DNA): TGCGCCAGCAGCCTGGACAGTCCGAACACTGAAGCTTTCTTT.

The chain carries TRBV2 and TRBJ2-1, with 15 bases lining up with TRBD2. This CDR3 region has 17 residues. The ends lost 7 bases at V and 5 bases at J; junction bases unmatched: 9. The germline V gene encodes CDR1 SNHLY and CDR2 FYNNEI. As DNA, the CDR3 is TGTGCCAGCACCCCAGGACTAGCGGGAGGGTTGAACAATGAGCAGTTCTTC. Amino acid sequence: CASTPGLAGGLNNEQFF. Drawing the rest from reference TRBV2 and TRBJ2-1, the complete variable domain is EPEVTQTPSHQVTQMGQEVILRCVPISNHLYFYWYRQILGQKVEFLVSFYNNEISEKSEIFDDQFSVERPDGSNFTLKIRSTKLEDSAMYFCASTPGLAGGLNNEQFFGPGTRLTVL.

The gene calls are TRBV10-3 and TRBJ2-5, with 7 bases matching TRBD1. Trimming took 3 bases from V and 5 from J; bases not matched to a gene: 6. The CDR3 contains 14 residues. Germline V gives CDR1 ENHRY, CDR2 SYGVKD. CDR3 bases: TGTGCCATCAGTGATTCAGGGGGTCAGGAGACCCAGTACTTC. Translated, it gives CAISDSGGQETQYF.

The chain couples TRBV4-2 to TRBJ2-1; 10 positions agree with TRBD2. Germline V lookup: CDR1 LGHNA, CDR2 YNFKEQ. This CDR3 spans 20 amino acids. The V gene end was trimmed by 4 bases and the J gene end by 3 bases; junction bases not matched to a gene: 18. This chain's CDR3 is CASSRSGGEREGLRYNEQFF. The CDR3 nucleotides read TGTGCCAGCAGCCGCTCGGGTGGGGAGCGGGAGGGTCTTCGCTACAATGAGCAGTTCTTC.

The J gene is TRBJ2-1, the V gene TRBV11-3; 8 bases fit TRBD2. The CDR3 has 15 residues. CDR1 and CDR2 from the germline V gene are SGHNT and YENEEA. V was pared by 5 bases and J by 1 base, with 4 bases of the junction left unmatched. The CDR3 sequence is CASSVSSGSYNEQFF. The CDR3 DNA is TGTGCCAGCAGCGTTTCTAGCGGGTCCTACAATGAGCAGTTCTTC.

The chain combines TRBV7-8 with TRBJ2-5; D ambiguous. Germline CDR1 is SGHVS and CDR2 is FQNEAQ. CDR3 length equals 17 residues. V shed 4 bases and J shed 1 base, with 19 bases lying between them. The CDR3 protein is CASSSVPVLFAQETQYF. The CDR3 nucleotides read TGTGCCAGCAGCTCCGTACCCGTACTTTTTGCCCAAGAGACCCAGTACTTC.

The chain links TRBV5-1 to TRBJ1-3; D ambiguous. V was shortened by 3 bases and J by 3 bases, with 10 bases between the two germline ends. This CDR3 is 14 amino acids long. Germline lookup yields CDR1 SGHRS and CDR2 YFSETQ. The CDR3 spells CASSSPEGGNTIYF. Here the CDR3 DNA reads TGCGCCAGCAGCTCCCCGGAGGGTGGAAACACCATATATTTT.

This rearrangement joins TRBV4-1 to TRBJ1-4; D is undetermined. V dropped 0 bases and J dropped 10 bases, with 15 bases sitting between them. CDR1 MGHRA and CDR2 YSYEKL come from the germline V gene. This CDR3 has 15 amino acids. In DNA form, the CDR3 reads TGCGCCAGCAGCCAAGACACGACGGGGAGGGTAAAACTGTTTTTT. Encoded protein: CASSQDTTGRVKLFF.

The chain joins TRBV5-1 to TRBJ2-5; TRBD2 aligns across 10 bases. J was trimmed by 4 bases and V by 0 bases; bases with no gene match: 6. The CDR3 length is 16 residues. Germline CDR1 is SGHRS and CDR2 is YFSETQ. The CDR3 DNA is TGCGCCAGCAGCTTGGCGGGCCTAGCGGGAGTAGAGACCCAGTACTTC. Translation gives CASSLAGLAGVETQYF.

This clone has a handful of counts. The chain uses TRBV6-1 and TRBJ2-7; no reliable D call. V was pared by 6 bases and J by 5 bases, with 11 bases between. Germline values: CDR1 MNHNS, CDR2 SASEGT. The CDR3 sequence is 12 residues long. CDR3 sequence reads: CASSEVIHEQYF. The CDR3 DNA reads TGTGCCAGCAGCGAGGTTATCCACGAGCAGTACTTC.

This chain connects TRBV2 to TRBJ2-7; 8 bases are shared with TRBD2. V trimming: 8 bases; J trimming: 4 bases; junction bases outside the gene matches: 7. Germline V gives CDR1 SNHLY, CDR2 FYNNEI. The CDR3 extends over 13 amino acids. CDR3 nucleotide sequence: TGTGCCAGCGGGACGGGAGGGCGTTACGAGCAGTACTTC. It translates to CASGTGGRYEQYF.